The 18 T cell receptor beta chains below were found in one sample sequenced in a study of T cell changes during pregnancy in multiple sclerosis. TCRdb keeps only in-frame clones here, not all; method: immunoSEQ multiplex PCR. The sample has around 83,000 clones; 75% to 95% are singletons. Sequenced here: CD4+ T cells from peripheral blood mononuclear cells, sampled in the second trimester of pregnancy. The receptors derive from a female donor with multiple sclerosis, enrolled in a pregnancy study.

J is TRBJ1-2 and V is TRBV20-1; D remains unclear. Trimming took off 4 bases at V and 8 bases at J, with 11 bases between the two ends. This CDR3 region has 11 residues. Germline CDR1 and CDR2: DFQATT and SNEGSKA (reference sequence). Here the CDR3 reads CSAMTGRGYTF. The CDR3 nucleotides read TGCAGTGCTATGACTGGCCGGGGCTACACCTTC.

The table lists this clone with a count of one. The CDR3 bases are TGTGCCAGCGCCACGTGGCGGATCTATGGCTACACCTTC. The encoded protein is CASATWRIYGYTF. The genes are TRBV27 and TRBJ1-2; D unresolved. V was clipped by 8 bases and J by 4 bases, with 14 bases between them. Germline V gives CDR1 MNHEY, CDR2 SMNVEV (reference sequence). The CDR3 extends over 13 amino acids.

The rearrangement links TRBV5-4 to TRBJ1-3; D perhaps matches TRBD1 (5 bases). Germline CDR1 is SGHNT and CDR2 is YYREEE (reference sequence). V shed 4 bases and J shed 0 bases, with 17 bases lying between them. The CDR3 contains 17 residues. CDR3 sequence reads: CASSLGGVGNSGNTIYF. Written as DNA, the CDR3 is TGTGCCAGCAGCCTCGGAGGGGTCGGGAACTCTGGAAACACCATATATTTT. Looking up the rest from reference TRBV5-4 and TRBJ1-3 gives the full variable domain: ETGVTQSPTHLIKTRGQQVTLRCSSQSGHNTVSWYQQALGQGPQFIFQYYREEENGRGNFPPRFSGLQFPNYSSELNVNALELDDSALYLCASSLGGVGNSGNTIYFGEGSWLTVV.

This clone was detected only a few times. The rearrangement uses TRBV7-2 and TRBJ1-3; possible D gene TRBD1, 5 bases. V shed 5 bases and J shed 0 bases, with 14 bases lying between them. Germline V lookup: CDR1 SGHTA, CDR2 FQGNSA. CDR3 length equals 16 residues. The CDR3 DNA reads as TGTGCCAGCAGCGCGAGGGCCGGGGGCTCTGGAAACACCATATATTTT. Encoded protein: CASSARAGGSGNTIYF.

The CDR3 reads CASSTPGGAGTGELFF. The CDR3 DNA is TGTGCCAGTAGTACCCCTGGGGGAGCGGGGACCGGGGAGCTGTTTTTT. This chain links TRBV19 with TRBJ2-2, with 7 bases aligning to TRBD2. Germline loops: CDR1 LNHDA, CDR2 SQIVND (reference sequence). V shed 4 bases and J 5 bases; nucleotides not matched to a gene: 10. This CDR3 has 16 amino acids.

This chain connects TRBV5-6 to TRBJ1-2; D call uncertain. This CDR3 comprises 13 residues. Germline CDR1 is SGHDT and CDR2 is YYEEEE. Trimming cost V 6 bases and J 0 bases, with 9 bases left between them. CDR3 region: CASTYRANYGYTF. CDR3 sequence (DNA): TGTGCCAGCACGTACAGAGCTAACTATGGCTACACCTTC.

A few counts support this clone. CDR3 DNA: TGTGCCAGCAGCTCGCCGGGAAACCAGCCCCAGCATTTT. Its translation is CASSSPGNQPQHF. V and J are TRBV28 and TRBJ1-5; D unclear. Trimming took 6 bases from V and 7 from J, leaving 13 bases between them. The germline CDR1 and CDR2 sequences are MDHEN and SYDVKM. The CDR3 contains 13 residues.

The DNA for the CDR3 is TGTGCCAGCTCCCCTCAACCGGCCCCAGGGACAGCTAATGAAAAACTGTTTTTT. Translation gives CASSPQPAPGTANEKLFF. The rearrangement links TRBV18 to TRBJ1-4; TRBD1 matches at 7 bases. The germline gives CDR1 KGHSH, CDR2 LQKENI. The junction had 16 bases not matched to a gene; V was cut back by 6 bases and J by 3 bases. The CDR3 is 18 amino acids.

The chain joins TRBV27 to TRBJ1-1, with 9 bases that match TRBD1. V shed 5 bases and J 3 bases; nucleotides not matched to a gene: 4. The CDR3 length is 14 residues. Germline lookup yields CDR1 MNHEY and CDR2 SMNVEV (reference sequence). DNA for the CDR3: TGTGCCAGCAGTGCCGGGACAGGGTACACTGAAGCTTTCTTT. Translated, it gives CASSAGTGYTEAFF.

The chain carries TRBV9 and TRBJ2-2; 8 nucleotides match TRBD1. This CDR3 has 16 residues. Trimming at V came to 0 bases and at J to 6 bases, leaving 7 bases not matched to a gene. Germline V gene lookup returns CDR1 SGDLS and CDR2 YYNGEE. The CDR3 protein is CASSVDFQGAAGELFF. The CDR3 DNA reads TGTGCCAGCAGCGTAGATTTCCAGGGGGCGGCCGGGGAGCTGTTTTTT.

V usage is TRBV7-2 and J usage is TRBJ2-2; D is possibly TRBD1 (6 bases). V shed 2 bases and J shed 4 bases, with 11 bases lying between them. The CDR3 consists of 15 residues. Germline V lookup: CDR1 SGHTA, CDR2 FQGNSA. The CDR3 loop is CASSLRGLITGELFF. Here the CDR3 DNA reads TGTGCCAGCAGCTTAAGGGGGTTGATCACCGGGGAGCTGTTTTTT.

CDR3 loop: CASSGQGAVFKNQPQHF. CDR3 sequence (DNA): TGTGCCAGCAGCGGACAGGGGGCAGTTTTTAAAAATCAGCCCCAGCATTTT. The rearrangement joins TRBV2 to TRBJ1-5; 11 bases line up with TRBD1. Germline V gives CDR1 SNHLY, CDR2 FYNNEI. The CDR3 has 17 residues. V trimming: 6 bases; J trimming: 4 bases; junction bases outside the gene matches: 11.

The chain joins TRBV28 to TRBJ2-3, with D maybe TRBD1 (6 bases). The germline V gene has CDR1 MDHEN and CDR2 SYDVKM. Trimming cost V 7 bases and J 5 bases, with 13 bases left between them. This CDR3 has 13 residues. The CDR3 sequence is CASTNRAVDTQYF. CDR3 DNA: TGTGCCAGCACTAACAGGGCTGTAGATACGCAGTATTTT.

The V and J genes are TRBV19 and TRBJ2-3, with 7 bases matching TRBD2. The J segment lost 0 bases and the V segment lost 3 bases, leaving 6 bases of the junction unmatched. The CDR3 contains 16 residues. Looked up from germline, CDR1 is LNHDA and CDR2 is SQIVND (reference sequence). The DNA of the CDR3 is TGTGCCAGTAGTATCCTCGTGGGGGGGAGCACAGATACGCAGTATTTT. Amino acids: CASSILVGGSTDTQYF.

V gene TRBV11-2 combines with J gene TRBJ1-1; possible D gene TRBD1, 5 bases. The CDR3 spans 16 residues. V shed 5 bases and J shed 1 base, with 17 bases lying between them. Germline loops: CDR1 SGHAT, CDR2 FQNNGV. The CDR3 loop is CASSPGLRQQNTEAFF. CDR3 in DNA: TGTGCCAGCAGCCCCGGTCTCAGACAGCAGAACACTGAAGCTTTCTTT.

This rearrangement joins TRBV5-1 to TRBJ2-7; possibly TRBD2 for D (6 bases). Trimming cost V 1 base and J 2 bases, with 10 bases left between them. Germline V gene lookup returns CDR1 SGHRS and CDR2 YFSETQ. The CDR3 is 14 residues long. CDR3 DNA: TGCGCCAGCAGCTTGCGGGGGAGCACCTACGAGCAGTACTTC. It encodes CASSLRGSTYEQYF.

The chain combines TRBV28 with TRBJ2-7; maybe TRBD1 (6 bases). The germline gives CDR1 MDHEN, CDR2 SYDVKM. The CDR3 runs to 11 residues. The germline V and J ends were trimmed by 10 bases and 2 bases, with 9 bases remaining between them. CDR3: CAISGAYEQYF. CDR3 in DNA: TGTGCCATTTCAGGGGCCTACGAGCAGTACTTC.

This chain uses TRBV30 with TRBJ1-4; 7 nucleotides line up with TRBD1. V trimming: 3 bases; J trimming: 5 bases; junction bases outside the gene matches: 3. This CDR3 is 13 amino acids long. CDR1 is GTSNPN and CDR2 is SVGIG in the germline V gene (reference sequence). CDR3 protein: CAWRSGGNEKLFF. CDR3 DNA: TGTGCCTGGAGATCAGGGGGAAATGAAAAACTGTTTTTT.